The 10 T cell receptor beta chains below all came from one sample that was sequenced in a study of blood T cell repertoires in COVID-19. Assay used: immunoSEQ multiplex PCR; TCRdb lists only in-frame clones, some missing. This table holds about 180,000 clones, over 65% found once. Sequencing was carried out using peripheral blood. The receptor set was obtained from a person aged 70 to 85 with COVID-19, enrolled during active disease.

The chain couples TRBV7-2 to TRBJ2-7; TRBD1 matches 10 bases. CDR3 length: 16 amino acids. Germline lookup yields CDR1 SGHTA and CDR2 FQGNSA. Unmatched junction bases numbered 9, after V lost 2 bases and J lost 5 bases. CDR3 in amino acids: CASSLSTGQGNHEQYF. The CDR3 nucleotides read TGTGCCAGCAGCTTATCTACGGGACAGGGGAACCACGAGCAGTACTTC.

The chain combines TRBV12-3 or TRBV12-4 with TRBJ2-7, with D unresolved. The ends were cut back, 6 bases at V and 6 bases at J, with 12 bases in the middle. The CDR3 contains 12 residues. CDR3 region: CASRPEVGEQYF. CDR3 DNA sequence: TGTGCCAGCAGGCCCGAGGTGGGCGAGCAGTACTTC.

This clone was counted many times. The rearrangement links TRBV19 to TRBJ1-1, with D possibly TRBD1 on 6 matching bases. This CDR3 has 15 amino acids. From germline, CDR1 is LNHDA and CDR2 SQIVND (reference sequence). The ends were cut back, 5 bases at V and 0 bases at J, with 13 bases in the middle. The CDR3 reads CASSPSTGMNTEAFF. CDR3 nucleotide sequence: TGTGCCAGTAGTCCCTCAACAGGGATGAACACTGAAGCTTTCTTT.

The J gene is TRBJ2-3, the V gene TRBV6-5; TRBD1 is a possible D gene (5 bases). Trimming removed 6 bases from V and 6 bases from J, with 13 bases in between. Germline CDR1 MNHEY, CDR2 SVGAGI. CDR3 size: 13 residues. CDR3 sequence (DNA): TGTGCCAGCAGGGGGCCCGGAGCGGATACGCAGTATTTT. Translated, it gives CASRGPGADTQYF.

The J gene is TRBJ1-5, the V gene TRBV7-2; 7 nucleotides align to TRBD1. CDR1 and CDR2 (germline): SGHTA, FQGNSA. CDR3 length: 13 residues. The trim removed 8 bases at V and 3 bases at J, leaving 4 bases unmatched. The CDR3 loop is CASQGQNNQPQHF. The DNA of the CDR3 is TGTGCCAGCCAGGGACAGAACAATCAGCCCCAGCATTTT.

The chain has TRBV9 and TRBJ1-3, with D unclear. Germline lookup yields CDR1 SGDLS and CDR2 YYNGEE. V lost 3 bases and J lost 2, with 12 bases in between. CDR3 length equals 15 residues. The CDR3 loop reads CASSAAGGPGNTIYF. The CDR3 nucleotides read TGTGCCAGCAGCGCCGCTGGAGGACCTGGAAACACCATATATTTT.

The chain links TRBV5-1 to TRBJ2-1; 9 nucleotides line up with TRBD1. The CDR3 totals 13 residues. In germline, CDR1 is SGHRS, CDR2 YFSETQ. Trimming at V came to 5 bases and at J to 7 bases, leaving 4 bases not matched to a gene. The DNA for the CDR3 is TGCGCCAGCAGTCGGGACAGGGCTAATGAGCAGTTCTTC. This gives the protein CASSRDRANEQFF.

V usage is TRBV27 and J usage is TRBJ2-2; 8 nucleotides align to TRBD2. Germline CDR1 and CDR2: MNHEY and SMNVEV (reference sequence). The CDR3 covers 16 residues. The J segment lost 5 bases and the V segment lost 4 bases, leaving 9 bases of the junction unmatched. In DNA form, the CDR3 reads TGTGCCAGCAGTTGGATCCGGGGCGGGGGGACCGGGGAGCTGTTTTTT. Amino acids: CASSWIRGGGTGELFF.

This chain links TRBV11-2 with TRBJ2-2; unclear D gene. CDR1 is SGHAT and CDR2 is FQNNGV in the germline V gene. CDR3 length equals 15 residues. The germline V and J ends were trimmed by 2 bases and 6 bases, with 13 bases remaining between them. Here the CDR3 reads CASSLLDFVAGELFF. CDR3 coding DNA: TGTGCCAGCAGCTTACTAGATTTTGTCGCCGGGGAGCTGTTTTTT.

This clone appeared a single time. The CDR3 bases are TGCAGCGTTGAGTCGGGTACCCACGAGCAGTACTTC. This encodes CSVESGTHEQYF. The gene calls are TRBV29-1 and TRBJ2-7, with D unresolved. The germline V gene has CDR1 SQVTM and CDR2 ANQGSEA. This CDR3 has 12 residues. V lost 3 bases, J lost 5 bases, and 11 bases lay in between.